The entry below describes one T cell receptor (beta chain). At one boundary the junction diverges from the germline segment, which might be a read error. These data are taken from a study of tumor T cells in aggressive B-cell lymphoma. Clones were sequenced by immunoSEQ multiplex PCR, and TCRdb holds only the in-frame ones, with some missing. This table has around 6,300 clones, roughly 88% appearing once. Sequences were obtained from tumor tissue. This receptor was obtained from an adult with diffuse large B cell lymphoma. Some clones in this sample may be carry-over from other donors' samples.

This CDR3 is CSARVPPAESF. The DNA of the CDR3 is TGCAGTGCTAGGGTCCCCCCAGCGGAAAGTTTC. The rearrangement uses TRBV20-1 and TRBJ1-2; no firm D call. Germline CDR1 DFQATT, CDR2 SNEGSKA (reference sequence). The CDR3 has 11 residues.